The 25 T cell receptor beta chains reported below all come from one sample, sequenced in a study of radiotherapy plus CTLA-4 blockade in lung cancer. Assay used: immunoSEQ multiplex PCR; TCRdb lists only in-frame clones, some missing. This sample has under 95,000 clones, with about 80% found just once. Sequenced here: peripheral blood, sampled from a patient treated with radiotherapy plus ipilimumab. These receptors were taken from a human donor with non-small cell lung cancer who had stable disease on radiotherapy plus ipilimumab.

The genes are TRBV28 and TRBJ2-4; 9 nucleotides line up with TRBD1. This CDR3 contains 18 residues. V was pared by 4 bases and J by 6 bases, with 16 bases of the junction left unmatched. Germline CDR1 is MDHEN and CDR2 is SYDVKM. CDR3 sequence: CASSSPHSRDRVGNIQYF. For the CDR3, the DNA is TGTGCCAGCAGTTCCCCCCATTCCCGGGACAGGGTAGGAAACATTCAGTACTTC.

In its sample, this clone was seen a few times. The V and J genes are TRBV5-5 and TRBJ2-1, with TRBD1 identical over 10 bases. The length of the CDR3 is 18 residues. In germline, CDR1 is SGHKS, CDR2 YYEKEE (reference sequence). V lost 4 bases, J lost 3 bases, and 13 bases stayed unmatched. CDR3 sequence reads: CASSNTAGTGVIYNEQFF. In DNA form, the CDR3 reads TGTGCCAGCAGCAACACCGCCGGGACAGGGGTTATCTACAATGAGCAGTTCTTC.

The rearrangement joins TRBV5-6 to TRBJ1-1; D uncertain. V gave up 3 bases and J gave up 0 bases, with 6 bases separating them. The germline CDR1 and CDR2 sequences are SGHDT and YYEEEE. The CDR3 is made up of 13 amino acids. In DNA form, the CDR3 reads TGTGCCAGCAGCTCCGCATTGAACACTGAAGCTTTCTTT. Translation: CASSSALNTEAFF. Filled out from reference TRBV5-6 and TRBJ1-1, the complete variable domain reads DAGVTQSPTHLIKTRGQQVTLRCSPKSGHDTVSWYQQALGQGPQFIFQYYEEEERQRGNFPDRFSGHQFPNYSSELNVNALLLGDSALYLCASSSALNTEAFFGQGTRLTVV.

The gene calls are TRBV6-1 and TRBJ2-7, with no clear D. The CDR3 spans 15 residues. V was shortened by 0 bases and J by 2 bases, with 11 bases between the two germline ends. The V gene's germline CDR1 is MNHNS and CDR2 SASEGT. The CDR3 coding sequence is TGTGCCAGCAGTGAAGCGCTTAGCACCCCCTACGAGCAGTACTTC. It codes for CASSEALSTPYEQYF.

The chain is built from TRBV5-1 and TRBJ1-4, with 11 bases that match TRBD1. With 5 bases clipped from V and 9 bases from J, the junction kept 6 bases outside the gene matches. The CDR3 is 14 amino acids. Germline-derived CDR1 and CDR2 are SGHRS and YFSETQ. The CDR3 protein is CASSVGQGAQKLFF. The CDR3 DNA follows: TGCGCCAGCAGTGTAGGACAGGGGGCGCAAAAACTGTTTTTT.

V usage is TRBV5-4 and J usage is TRBJ1-2; tentatively, D is TRBD1 (6 bases). Germline V gene lookup returns CDR1 SGHNT and CDR2 YYREEE (reference sequence). CDR3 size: 16 residues. V dropped 4 bases and J dropped 8 bases, with 24 bases sitting between them. CDR3 residues: CASSAGQSGTPLGYTF. The CDR3 coding sequence is TGTGCCAGCAGCGCAGGACAGTCCGGGACCCCTCTAGGCTACACCTTC.

V gene TRBV23-1 combines with J gene TRBJ2-1; 11 bases are a match to TRBD2. TRBV23-1 is noted as an ORF with a role that remains uncertain. Trimming took 0 bases from V and 8 from J; bases not matched to a gene: 6. The CDR3 runs 16 residues. The CDR3 coding sequence is TGCGCCAGCAGTCAATCGGGTAATAGCGGGAGGGATGAGCAGTTCTTC. Encoded protein: CASSQSGNSGRDEQFF.

V usage is TRBV9 and J usage is TRBJ2-1; D perhaps matches TRBD2 (6 bases). Trimming cost V 4 bases and J 3 bases, with 23 bases left between them. There are 18 residues in the CDR3. Germline assignment: CDR1 SGDLS and CDR2 YYNGEE. Written as DNA, the CDR3 is TGTGCCAGCAGCCCCCGGGGTAGCGGTCTTCCTGTCTACAATGAGCAGTTCTTC. It codes for CASSPRGSGLPVYNEQFF.

The chain links TRBV5-4 to TRBJ1-3; 11 nucleotides align to TRBD1. The CDR3 sequence is 14 residues long. Trimming removed 4 bases from V and 8 bases from J; junction bases left unmatched: 5. Germline V lookup: CDR1 SGHNT, CDR2 YYREEE (reference sequence). The CDR3 DNA is TGTGCCAGCAGCCGGGACAGGGGGGCACACACCATATATTTT. It codes for CASSRDRGAHTIYF.

The CDR3 protein is CASSPNQPGQGVNTEAFF. In nucleotides, the CDR3 is TGTGCCAGCTCGCCGAACCAACCGGGACAGGGGGTGAACACTGAAGCTTTCTTT. The chain combines TRBV18 with TRBJ1-1; 11 nucleotides line up with TRBD1. Germline lookup yields CDR1 KGHSH and CDR2 LQKENI. Trimming removed 6 bases from V and 0 bases from J; junction bases left unmatched: 12. The CDR3 totals 18 residues.

This clone showed up just once. The chain couples TRBV9 to TRBJ1-2; D gene uncertain. Germline CDR1 is SGDLS and CDR2 is YYNGEE. The V gene lost 2 bases and the J gene lost 1 base, with 18 bases spanning the gap. The CDR3 loop spans 17 amino acids. CDR3 DNA: TGTGCCAGCAGCGTCTGGACGGGCCGTTCGGGTAACTATGGCTACACCTTC. This gives the protein CASSVWTGRSGNYGYTF.

V gene TRBV6-6 combines with J gene TRBJ1-2; perhaps TRBD1 as D (6 bases). The V end was cut by 6 bases, the J end by 7 bases, with 15 bases between. There are 13 residues in the CDR3. Germline loops: CDR1 MNHNY, CDR2 SVGAGI (reference sequence). The CDR3 coding sequence is TGTGCCAGCAGCCCCGACAGGCGCGCTGGCTACACCTTC. It yields the protein CASSPDRRAGYTF.

The rearrangement uses TRBV27 and TRBJ2-1, with 9 bases lining up with TRBD1. The CDR3 contains 16 residues. CDR1 is MNHEY, CDR2 SMNVEV, per germline (reference sequence). Trimming took 5 bases from V and 2 from J; bases not matched to a gene: 7. The CDR3 DNA reads as TGTGCCAGCAGTGTCAGCGGGACAGGGACCTACAATGAGCAGTTCTTC. Its translation: CASSVSGTGTYNEQFF.

This clone was counted once. The chain couples TRBV5-5 to TRBJ1-4, with TRBD1 as a possible D gene (5 bases). The V and J ends lost 0 bases and 8 bases respectively, with 11 bases between them. Looked up from germline, CDR1 is SGHKS and CDR2 is YYEKEE (reference sequence). The CDR3 consists of 14 residues. For the CDR3, the DNA is TGTGCCAGCAGCTTGGTGGGGCCCACAGAAAAACTGTTTTTT. Amino acid sequence: CASSLVGPTEKLFF.

The J gene is TRBJ2-1, the V gene TRBV6-1, with 8 bases aligning to TRBD2. The germline CDR1 and CDR2 sequences are MNHNS and SASEGT. V lost 1 base to trimming and J lost 2 bases; unmatched junction nucleotides: 4. The CDR3 contains 16 residues. The CDR3 DNA reads TGTGCCAGCAGTGAAGAATGGCGGGGGGCCTACAATGAGCAGTTCTTC. It encodes CASSEEWRGAYNEQFF.

This sequence joins TRBV28 and TRBJ2-1; D unclear. V was cut by 5 bases and J by 4 bases, with 15 bases left in between. Germline CDR1 MDHEN, CDR2 SYDVKM. CDR3 size: 15 residues. CDR3 protein: CASSPSHLEYNEQFF. CDR3 DNA sequence: TGTGCCAGCAGTCCCTCACATCTGGAATACAATGAGCAGTTCTTC.

The chain combines TRBV11-2 with TRBJ2-2, with TRBD2 matching over 9 bases. V was pared by 5 bases and J by 8 bases, with 9 bases of the junction left unmatched. Germline CDR1 is SGHAT and CDR2 is FQNNGV. CDR3 length: 15 residues. The CDR3 spells CASSEEAGGRGELFF. The DNA of the CDR3 is TGTGCCAGCAGCGAGGAGGCGGGAGGGCGTGGGGAGCTGTTTTTT.

This clone was seen only a few times. J is TRBJ2-1 and V is TRBV5-1; TRBD2 agrees at 8 bases. The CDR3 has 15 residues. Germline assignment: CDR1 SGHRS and CDR2 YFSETQ. The J segment lost 5 bases and the V segment lost 4 bases, leaving 8 bases of the junction unmatched. CDR3 DNA: TGCGCCAGCAGCACTAGCGGAGCCCCAAACAATGAGCAGTTCTTC. It translates to CASSTSGAPNNEQFF.

The gene calls are TRBV19 and TRBJ2-5; D not resolved. Trimming took 5 bases from V and 2 from J, leaving 9 bases between them. CDR3 length: 13 residues. Germline lookup yields CDR1 LNHDA and CDR2 SQIVND (reference sequence). CDR3 amino acids: CASSSDGQETQYF. CDR3 nucleotides: TGTGCCAGTAGTTCCGACGGACAAGAGACCCAGTACTTC.

V usage is TRBV30 and J usage is TRBJ1-3, with a tentative D call TRBD1 (5 bases). This CDR3 is 16 amino acids long. The V gene lost 0 bases and the J gene lost 0 bases, with 12 bases spanning the gap. Germline CDR1 GTSNPN, CDR2 SVGIG (reference sequence). The CDR3 loop is CAWSVQRQTSGNTIYF. In DNA form, the CDR3 reads TGTGCCTGGAGTGTTCAACGACAGACCTCTGGAAACACCATATATTTT.

In DNA, the CDR3 is TGTGCCACCAGCAGAGACGGAGACGGGGGTGTGAAGACCCAGTACTTC. Translation: CATSRDGDGGVKTQYF. The chain couples TRBV15 to TRBJ2-5, with D perhaps matching TRBD2 (6 bases). Germline V CDR1 and CDR2: LNHNV, YYDKDF (reference sequence). This CDR3 contains 16 residues. V was pared by 0 bases and J by 6 bases, with 17 bases between.

Only a few counts were recorded for this clone. This chain uses TRBV6-5 with TRBJ1-1; D remains unclear. Trimming cost V 2 bases and J 5 bases, with 12 bases left between them. Germline V gene lookup returns CDR1 MNHEY and CDR2 SVGAGI. The CDR3 runs to 14 residues. CDR3 in amino acids: CASSYDRGGTEAFF. The CDR3 bases are TGTGCCAGCAGTTACGATCGGGGAGGGACTGAAGCTTTCTTT.

CDR3 in amino acids: CASLLWTSGKAELFF. CDR3 DNA: TGTGCCAGCCTACTCTGGACTAGCGGGAAAGCGGAGCTGTTTTTT. The rearrangement uses TRBV19 and TRBJ2-2; 12 bases map to TRBD2. This CDR3 is 15 amino acids long. CDR1 LNHDA and CDR2 SQIVND come from the germline V gene (reference sequence). The V segment lost 9 bases and the J segment 10 bases; nucleotides outside the gene matches: 12.

The chain recombines TRBV11-2 with TRBJ2-7, with D possibly matching TRBD1 (5 bases). Germline lookup yields CDR1 SGHAT and CDR2 FQNNGV. The CDR3 consists of 16 residues. The ends were cut back, 2 bases at V and 5 bases at J, with 19 bases in the middle. The CDR3 loop is CASSLMSGRVAHEQYF. CDR3 bases: TGTGCCAGCAGCTTAATGTCCGGCAGGGTCGCCCACGAGCAGTACTTC. The full variable domain, with the rest looked up from reference TRBV11-2 and TRBJ2-7, is EAGVAQSPRYKIIEKRQSVAFWCNPISGHATLYWYQQILGQGPKLLIQFQNNGVVDDSQLPKDRFSAERLKGVDSTLKIQPAKLEDSAVYLCASSLMSGRVAHEQYFGPGTRLTVT.

The J gene is TRBJ2-7, the V gene TRBV29-1; the D call may be TRBD1 or TRBD2 (5 bases each). The V gene lost 4 bases and the J gene lost 5 bases, with 15 bases spanning the gap. This CDR3 comprises 13 residues. Germline CDR1 is SQVTM and CDR2 is ANQGSEA. The CDR3 DNA is TGCAGCGTTGGGGACCCCGCCTTCCACGAGCAGTACTTC. Its protein is CSVGDPAFHEQYF.